Ten or more counts support the clone carrying this TCR beta chain. These data belong to a study of T cells after yellow fever vaccination. J was trimmed by 4 bases and V by 0 bases; bases with no gene match: 7. The CDR3 loop spans 15 amino acids. CDR1 is SGDLS and CDR2 is YYNGEE in the germline V gene. TCRdb passed the 5' RACE reads through MiXCR, listing each CDR3 protein once. The sample holds 200,000 to 300,000 distinct CDR3 sequences; 6.9% are singletons and the top ten take 0.85%. The rearrangement uses TRBV9 and TRBJ2-7; 7 nucleotides match TRBD2. The sequences come from CD4+ T cells sorted from PBMCs, collected 15 days after the yellow fever booster vaccination. The sequence was obtained from a young man who received the YFV17D yellow fever vaccine. The CDR3 region is CASSVGAGEDYEQYF. CDR3 DNA: TGTGCCAGCAGCGTAGGTGCGGGAGAGGATTACGAGCAGTACTTC.